This T cell receptor (beta chain) originates from a study of spatial heterogeneity in lung cancer. For the study at large: More beta-chain than alpha-chain sequences were consistently detected. As counted in raw reads, each unique TCR and UMI combination appeared more than ten times on average.

Noted time point: blood at routine non-recurrence follow-up after resection. Whole RNA came from tumor, nontumor lung or frozen PBMC and was sequenced without being sorted. TCRdb re-analysed the 5' RACE reads in MiXCR, keeping a single row per CDR3 protein. The sample lists 51,000 or so distinct CDR3 sequences, 7.4% seen once, with around 36% in the top ten. Deletions cut 1 base from V and 0 bases from J, with 7 bases between. The germline V gene has CDR1 SGHTA and CDR2 FQGNSA. CDR3 length: 15 residues. This TCR came from a female donor with early-stage non-small cell lung cancer. This sample comprised PBMCs, obtained at follow-up. This chain connects TRBV7-2 to TRBJ2-4; D is unresolved. As DNA, the CDR3 is TGTGCCAGCAGCTTAGAAATATTAGCCAAAAACATTCAGTACTTC. Protein sequence: CASSLEILAKNIQYF.